A selection of T cell receptor beta chains follows, all from one sample in a study of cytomegalovirus exposure and HLA in healthy donors. Only in-frame clones appear in the TCRdb table, and some are missing; sequencing was by immunoSEQ multiplex PCR. The sample holds around 150,000 clones, 75% to 80% seen once. Sequenced input: PBMCs. Source of these receptors: a man in his fifties or sixties in good health and CMV-seropositive. CDR3s include the opening cysteine and the closing phenylalanine or tryptophan. Fields, in order: clone size, D gene, V gene, J gene, CDR3 protein, CDR3 DNA. A D gene is named only where the DNA matches it firmly. Where a row states a size, it is once, few, many or the class of an expanded clone; other rows omit it.

.	.	TRBV6-5	TRBJ1-1	CASSYSGATEAFF	TGTGCCAGCAGTTACTCTGGGGCCACTGAAGCTTTCTTT
.	.	TRBV5-5	TRBJ2-3	CASSPVMTITDTQYF	TGTGCCAGCAGCCCCGTCATGACTATCACAGATACGCAGTATTTT
.	.	TRBV28	TRBJ2-2	CASSLNWELFF	TGTGCCAGCAGTTTAAACTGGGAGCTGTTTTTT
.	TRBD1	TRBV25-1	TRBJ1-1	CASSERQGVTTSEAFF	TGTGCCAGCAGTGAACGACAGGGGGTGACGACCTCTGAAGCTTTCTTT
.	TRBD2	TRBV13	TRBJ2-5	CASSSGLAGTQETQYF	TGTGCCAGCAGCTCCGGGCTAGCGGGGACCCAAGAGACCCAGTACTTC
.	.	TRBV21-1	TRBJ1-5	CASSKDIYPDQPQHF	TGTGCCAGCAGCAAAGACATATATCCCGATCAGCCCCAGCATTTT
.	.	TRBV9	TRBJ2-2	CASSVVGASTGELFF	TGTGCCAGCAGCGTAGTAGGGGCCAGTACCGGGGAGCTGTTTTTT
.	TRBD1	TRBV11-2	TRBJ1-2	CASSLGLHTGEDGYTF	TGTGCCAGCAGCTTAGGGCTACATACAGGGGAGGACGGCTACACCTTC
.	TRBD1	TRBV9	TRBJ2-1	CASSEGTGVWHEQFF	TGTGCCAGCAGCGAAGGGACAGGGGTCTGGCATGAGCAGTTCTTC
.	.	TRBV28	TRBJ2-3	CASSSYGRWGAASTDTQYF	TGTGCCAGCAGTTCCTACGGGAGGTGGGGGGCGGCTAGCACAGATACGCAGTATTTT
.	.	TRBV4-2	TRBJ2-7	CASSQVAGLYEQYF	TGTGCCAGCAGCCAAGTAGCCGGGTTATACGAGCAGTACTTC
.	TRBD1	TRBV25-1	TRBJ1-2	CASARTGLFSF	TGTGCCAGCGCTAGGACAGGTCTGTTCTCCTTC
.	.	TRBV4-2	TRBJ2-5	CASSLQGAQETQYF	TGTGCCAGCAGCCTACAAGGGGCCCAGGAGACCCAGTACTTC
.	TRBD2	TRBV28	TRBJ2-7	CASSLSGDGYEQYF	TGTGCCAGCAGTTTAAGCGGGGACGGATACGAGCAGTACTTC
.	TRBD1	TRBV7-9	TRBJ1-1	CASSKGASTEAFF	TGTGCCAGCAGCAAGGGGGCGAGCACTGAAGCTTTCTTT
many	.	TRBV6-6	TRBJ1-1	CASSYSEQGAEAFF	TGTGCCAGCAGTTACTCAGAACAGGGTGCTGAAGCTTTCTTT
once	.	TRBV19	TRBJ2-1	CASSFWQYNEQFF	TGTGCCAGTTCATTTTGGCAGTACAATGAGCAGTTCTTC
.	TRBD1	TRBV5-1	TRBJ1-2	CASSPDRGPSGGYTF	TGCGCCAGCAGCCCAGACAGGGGGCCGAGTGGAGGCTACACCTTC
.	TRBD1	TRBV15	TRBJ2-5	CATSRAKGFLGQYQETQYF	TGTGCCACCAGCAGAGCAAAAGGCTTTTTGGGACAGTACCAAGAGACCCAGTACTTC
.	.	TRBV10-3	TRBJ2-1	CAIGGTSSVEQFF	TGTGCCATCGGTGGTACTAGCTCTGTTGAGCAGTTCTTC
.	TRBD1	TRBV4-3	TRBJ2-3	CASSQVPDRVAPDTQYF	TGCGCCAGCAGCCAAGTTCCGGACAGGGTCGCCCCAGATACGCAGTATTTT
.	TRBD2	TRBV19	TRBJ2-5	CASSIAARGEETQYF	TGTGCCAGTAGTATAGCGGCTCGGGGGGAAGAGACCCAGTACTTC
.	TRBD2	TRBV13	TRBJ2-7	CASSPPLAGGTYEQYF	TGTGCCAGCAGCCCCCCCCTGGCGGGGGGAACCTACGAGCAGTACTTC
.	.	TRBV10-3	TRBJ2-2	CAMRQGGKTGELFF	TGTGCCATGCGACAGGGAGGAAAAACCGGGGAGCTGTTTTTT
.	.	TRBV4-3	TRBJ1-2	CASSQDRSPTNYGYTF	TGCGCCAGCAGCCAAGATCGGTCGCCGACTAACTATGGCTACACCTTC
.	.	TRBV28	TRBJ2-2	CASSSGTSNTGELFF	TGTGCCAGCAGTTCCGGGACATCTAACACCGGGGAGCTGTTTTTT
.	.	TRBV5-4	TRBJ1-2	CASSPTPGQSNYGYTF	TGTGCCAGCAGCCCTACACCCGGACAGTCTAACTATGGCTACACCTTC
.	.	TRBV13	TRBJ1-1	CASSPAGGGLNTEAFF	TGTGCCAGCAGCCCTGCGGGGGGAGGGCTTAACACTGAAGCTTTCTTT
.	TRBD1	TRBV28	TRBJ1-1	CASSFWRGLQNTEAFF	TGTGCCAGCAGTTTTTGGAGGGGGCTTCAAAACACTGAAGCTTTCTTT
few	.	TRBV28	TRBJ2-1	CASSLSTGLGSSYNEQFF	TGTGCCAGCAGTTTATCTACAGGGCTAGGAAGCTCCTACAATGAGCAGTTCTTC
.	.	TRBV6-5	TRBJ1-2	CASRFIGISYGYTF	TGTGCCAGCAGGTTTATCGGGATTTCCTATGGCTACACCTTC
.	TRBD1	TRBV4-2	TRBJ1-4	CASSQEGNRGNEKLFF	TGTGCCAGCAGCCAAGAAGGAAACAGGGGTAATGAAAAACTGTTTTTT
.	.	TRBV7-9	TRBJ1-4	CASSSGAGNSATNEKLFF	TGTGCCAGCAGCTCCGGAGCCGGTAATTCGGCAACTAATGAAAAACTGTTTTTT